The table lists the clone carrying this T cell receptor (beta chain) with a few counts. Its target is unknown. The data were obtained in a study of identical twins. The study's findings and limits: Zero-insertion findings could be partly confounded by invariant cells (MAIT and iNKT cells).

Via MiXCR, TCRdb re-called the 5' RACE reads, giving one row per CDR3 protein. The sample gives 600,000 to 800,000 distinct CDR3 sequences, less than 25% of which show up once; approximately 4.5% is in the top ten. Germline trimming cut 3 bases from V and 4 bases from J; bases unmatched to any gene: 12. In germline, CDR1 is SGHRS, CDR2 YFSETQ. This CDR3 has 16 residues. This sample was also put to use in a study of T cells expressing NK-cell markers. That study reports: Underlying the TCR beta repertoires were sorted CD3+CD56+NKG2C+, CD3+CD56+NKG2C- and CD3+CD56-NKG2C+ T cells.

The source is a woman between 18 and 29 years old in good health. Sequencing was carried out using PBMCs. The V call is TRBV5-1, the J call TRBJ1-1; 7 bases match TRBD1. The CDR3 nucleotides are TGCGCCAGCAGCTCGAGGGGGCGCGGGGACGTCACTGAAGCTTTCTTT. It encodes CASSSRGRGDVTEAFF.